The next 32 T cell receptor beta chains were all read from a single sample in a study of monozygotic twins with inflammatory bowel disease. Each CDR3 protein gets one entry in TCRdb, which reprocessed the 5' RACE reads and gives no DNA. This repertoire comprises more than 75,000 distinct CDR3 sequences; its ten largest clones make up less than 8%. The sample consisted of blood. These receptors all come from a human donor with ulcerative colitis or Crohn's disease, or a healthy co-twin of an affected twin (not recorded which).

The chain is built from TRBV2 and TRBJ1-2; as DNA is missing, the TRBD1 call by TCRdb cannot be tested. CDR1 is SNHLY and CDR2 is FYNNEI in the germline V gene. The CDR3 extends over 13 amino acids. The CDR3 sequence is CAVRTGVNYGYTF. Together with reference TRBV2 and TRBJ1-2, the CDR3 gives the full variable domain: EPEVTQTPSHQVTQMGQEVILRCVPISNHLYFYWYRQILGQKVEFLVSFYNNEISEKSEIFDDQFSVERPDGSNFTLKIRSTKLEDSAMYFCAVRTGVNYGYTFGSGTRLTVV.

The chain carries TRBV18 and TRBJ1-4; TCRdb's D gene call, TRBD1, goes unchecked for lack of DNA. The germline V gene has CDR1 KGHSH and CDR2 LQKENI. The CDR3 contains 16 residues. The CDR3 spells CASSPDSRGRNEKLFF.

This chain connects TRBV2 to TRBJ1-1; absent DNA, TCRdb's TRBD1 call cannot be checked. From germline, CDR1 is SNHLY and CDR2 FYNNEI. The CDR3 totals 14 residues. The CDR3 loop reads CASSEDRGLTEAFF.

The V gene is TRBV5-6, the J gene TRBJ2-1; TCRdb names TRBD2, which stays unverified in the absence of DNA. There are 15 residues in the CDR3. CDR1 and CDR2 (germline): SGHDT, YYEEEE. The CDR3 here is CASSHLWDQSDEQFF.

V is TRBV2 and J is TRBJ1-5. In germline, CDR1 is SNHLY, CDR2 FYNNEI. The CDR3 extends over 13 amino acids. CDR3 loop: CASNAQLDQPQHF.

This sequence joins TRBV27 and TRBJ1-6; the D gene TCRdb calls, TRBD1, cannot be checked with no DNA. This CDR3 is built from 16 residues. The germline V gene encodes CDR1 MNHEY and CDR2 SMNVEV (reference sequence). Here the CDR3 reads CASSGVGGQNRSPLHF.

The gene calls are TRBV19 and TRBJ1-5; TCRdb picks TRBD1, but there is no DNA to check that call. The germline gives CDR1 LNHDA, CDR2 SQIVND (reference sequence). The CDR3 consists of 15 residues. CDR3 sequence: CASSLLDSSNQHQHF.

The chain couples TRBV6-5 to TRBJ2-7. The germline gives CDR1 MNHEY, CDR2 SVGAGI. CDR3 size: 13 residues. The CDR3 protein is CASSYSKVGEQYF.

The chain recombines TRBV11-2 with TRBJ2-1; as DNA is missing, the TRBD1 call by TCRdb cannot be tested. The CDR3 has 14 amino acids. From germline, CDR1 is SGHAT and CDR2 FQNNGV. CDR3 amino acids: CASSFFGTGNEQFF.

The chain recombines TRBV7-7 with TRBJ1-2; TCRdb outputs TRBD1, but without DNA this stays unchecked. Germline loops: CDR1 SSHAT, CDR2 FNYEAQ (reference sequence). The CDR3 runs 13 residues. CDR3 region: CASSPGGTAGYTF.

This chain joins TRBV7-2 and TRBJ1-1; TCRdb's D call, TRBD1, is unchecked because there is no DNA. The germline V gene encodes CDR1 SGHTA and CDR2 FQGNSA. The CDR3 totals 15 residues. This CDR3 is CASSLEGLGNTEAFF.

This rearrangement joins TRBV4-1 to TRBJ2-2; TCRdb calls TRBD1, which cannot be checked without DNA. From germline, CDR1 is MGHRA and CDR2 YSYEKL. The CDR3 loop spans 17 amino acids. CDR3 loop: CASSQRGDRSNTGELFF.

The rearrangement uses TRBV10-3 and TRBJ2-1; TCRdb calls TRBD1, which cannot be checked without DNA. Germline CDR1 and CDR2: ENHRY and SYGVKD. The CDR3 has 15 amino acids. The chain's CDR3 is CAISGRGGSYNEQFF.

This chain uses TRBV20-1 with TRBJ2-5; the TCRdb D gene call, TRBD2, has no DNA to confirm it. CDR3 length: 15 amino acids. CDR1 and CDR2 from the germline V gene are DFQATT and SNEGSKA (reference sequence). This CDR3 reads CSANPGTSLGETQYF.

The V and J genes are TRBV5-1 and TRBJ1-2; TCRdb outputs TRBD1, but without DNA this stays unchecked. Germline assignment: CDR1 SGHRS and CDR2 YFSETQ. The CDR3 extends over 15 amino acids. CDR3 loop: CASSLLQGAPYGYTF. The entire variable domain, with the rest obtained from reference TRBV5-1 and TRBJ1-2, is as follows: KAGVTQTPRYLIKTRGQQVTLSCSPISGHRSVSWYQQTPGQGLQFLFEYFSETQRNKGNFPGRFSGRQFSNSRSEMNVSTLELGDSALYLCASSLLQGAPYGYTFGSGTRLTVV.

The V call is TRBV5-1, the J call TRBJ1-2; without DNA, the TCRdb call of TRBD1 cannot be checked. The CDR3 is made up of 15 amino acids. Per the germline V gene, CDR1 is SGHRS and CDR2 is YFSETQ. CDR3 sequence: CASSSGTGGYYGYTF.

J is TRBJ1-1 and V is TRBV5-8. The CDR3 is made up of 16 amino acids. Germline V lookup: CDR1 SGHTS, CDR2 YDEGEE. CDR3: CASNNFLGSMNTEAFF.

The gene calls are TRBV2 and TRBJ2-3. The CDR3 consists of 14 residues. CDR1 is SNHLY and CDR2 is FYNNEI in the germline V gene. The CDR3 loop is CASKGYSTTDTQYF.

This chain connects TRBV27 to TRBJ1-5; no DNA is available, so the TRBD1 call from TCRdb remains unchecked. Germline CDR1 and CDR2: MNHEY and SMNVEV (reference sequence). There are 15 residues in the CDR3. CDR3 sequence reads: CASSSTTGSFQPQHF.

The chain has TRBV7-8 and TRBJ2-5; without DNA, the TCRdb call of TRBD1 cannot be checked. Per germline, CDR1 SGHVS and CDR2 FQNEAQ. This CDR3 contains 18 residues. CDR3 amino acids: CASSSVLPGAPYQETQYF.

V usage is TRBV18 and J usage is TRBJ2-1; the D call of TRBD1 rests on TCRdb alone, since no DNA is present to check it. CDR1 KGHSH and CDR2 LQKENI come from the germline V gene. The CDR3 runs to 15 residues. CDR3 residues: CASSDRDGWNNEQFF.

The V gene is TRBV6-1, the J gene TRBJ2-2; TCRdb returns TRBD1, unconfirmable since there is no DNA. This CDR3 comprises 14 residues. The V gene's germline CDR1 is MNHNS and CDR2 SASEGT. The CDR3 loop reads CASFRGGGSGELFF.

The chain employs TRBV7-7 and TRBJ2-3; as DNA is missing, the TRBD1 call by TCRdb cannot be tested. This CDR3 region has 15 residues. The V gene's germline CDR1 is SSHAT and CDR2 FNYEAQ (reference sequence). This CDR3 reads CASSRKGASTDTQYF.

The CDR3 is CASSSAVAVGQETQYF. This chain uses TRBV9 with TRBJ2-5. Germline V gives CDR1 SGDLS, CDR2 YYNGEE. CDR3 length: 16 residues.

This rearrangement joins TRBV20-1 to TRBJ1-5; TCRdb selects TRBD1, and the lack of DNA leaves this call unchecked. The CDR3 has 14 amino acids. The germline V gene encodes CDR1 DFQATT and CDR2 SNEGSKA (reference sequence). CDR3 sequence: CSAPSPRGGQPQHF.

The genes are TRBV12-3 or TRBV12-4 and TRBJ2-3. The CDR3 loop spans 13 amino acids. Here the CDR3 reads CASMLDGHDTQYF.

The rearrangement joins TRBV20-1 to TRBJ1-3. This CDR3 spans 12 amino acids. Germline values: CDR1 DFQATT, CDR2 SNEGSKA (reference sequence). CDR3 sequence reads: CSARTPGNTIYF.

This clonotype is called medium-sized based on its frequency. The chain uses TRBV6-1 and TRBJ2-2; TCRdb indicates TRBD1, and absent DNA this call remains unverified. The CDR3 consists of 18 residues. Looked up from germline, CDR1 is MNHNS and CDR2 is SASEGT. CDR3 sequence: CASSGRYPGTGRIGELFF.

The rearrangement links TRBV7-6 to TRBJ2-5; TCRdb's assignment of TRBD1 cannot be checked, as there is no DNA. Looked up from germline, CDR1 is SGHVS and CDR2 is FNYEAQ. This CDR3 has 16 residues. CDR3 sequence reads: CASSLEQGAYQETQYF.

The chain recombines TRBV2 with TRBJ2-7; the TCRdb D gene call, TRBD1, has no DNA to confirm it. The CDR3 is made up of 16 amino acids. Germline V gene sequence: CDR1 SNHLY, CDR2 FYNNEI. The CDR3 sequence is CAGSLRGPPPSYEQYF.

This sequence joins TRBV20-1 and TRBJ2-3; TCRdb gives TRBD2 as the D gene, but with no DNA this cannot be confirmed. This CDR3 contains 15 residues. CDR1 and CDR2 (germline): DFQATT, SNEGSKA (reference sequence). CDR3 protein: CSAVYSGPNTDTQYF.

This clonotype registers medium-sized by frequency. The J gene is TRBJ2-7, the V gene TRBV20-1; the D gene TCRdb calls, TRBD2, cannot be checked with no DNA. The germline V gene encodes CDR1 DFQATT and CDR2 SNEGSKA (reference sequence). The CDR3 loop spans 13 amino acids. The CDR3 sequence is CSAPLAGVGEQYF.